This TCR beta chain was captured by sequencing in a study of shared clonotypes between healthy human individuals. For the study at large: Contributing individuals were two females and a few males aged 18 to 49.

Each cell subset's genomic DNA was divided evenly among several immunoSEQ plates. Here immunoSEQ multiplex PCR was the method, and the copy in TCRdb shows in-frame clones only, minus some. This repertoire shows about 2 million clones, roughly 96% found once; its top ten account for more than 0.1%. In the case of this clone: Its antigen is as yet unknown.

Germline values: CDR1 SGHAT, CDR2 FQNNGV. Unmatched junction bases numbered 10, after V lost 4 bases and J lost 8 bases. This CDR3 is 15 amino acids long. Study observations and caveats: In this cohort, only blood was sampled, and tissue repertoires likely differ.

The TCR was taken from a man aged 18-30 years in good health. The rearrangement joins TRBV11-2 to TRBJ1-2; 10 bases align to TRBD1. Sequences were obtained from naive CD4+ T cells sorted from blood. As for subset: CD45RA+ positively selected. CDR3 coding DNA: TGTGCCAGCAGCTCACAATCGGGACAGGGGATGGGCTACACCTTC. It specifies CASSSQSGQGMGYTF.